This entry features one T cell receptor beta chain sequence. Its antigen is as yet unknown. The repertoire was sequenced with immunoSEQ multiplex PCR; TCRdb's copy has only in-frame clones and lacks some. The sample shows approximately 57,000 clones, approximately 72% of them seen only once. Per the germline V gene, CDR1 is SGHTA and CDR2 is FQGTGA. The V segment lost 5 bases and the J segment 1 base; nucleotides outside the gene matches: 8. The CDR3 has 15 residues. The source of the sample is a study of vaccination effects on CD4 cells after COVID-19. Following 10 days of culture, CD4+ T cells were isolated. Two-dose vaccination with either BNT162b2 or mRNA-1273 was given to the participants. Points from the study as a whole: Long after vaccination, the clones induced by infection and by vaccine shrank markedly in size.

Sequenced material: CD4+ T cells from PBMCs cultured without peptide, taken after COVID-19 vaccination. This receptor was taken from a human donor who received a COVID-19 vaccine. The rearrangement links TRBV7-3 to TRBJ2-7; the match to TRBD1 covers 7 bases. CDR3 nucleotides: TGTGCCAGCAGCGAAAACAGGGGAAGGTCCTACGAGCAGTACTTC. As protein: CASSENRGRSYEQYF.